The text below deals with one TCR beta chain. Measured with immunoSEQ multiplex PCR; TCRdb has only the in-frame clones, and not every one. The sample gives around 720,000 clones, approximately 73% of which show up once; about 1.8% is in the top ten. This sample was taken from a study of shared clonotypes between healthy human individuals. Study information: Participating donors consisted of two women and a few men aged 18 to 49. The plates for each donor numbered three CD4 naive, three CD4 memory, two CD8 naive and one CD8 memory.

CDR3 length equals 11 residues. The germline V gene has CDR1 SNHLY and CDR2 FYNNEI. V was cut by 6 bases and J by 5 bases, with 7 bases left in between. This clonotype was sampled from a woman in her twenties or thirties in good health. This chain connects TRBV2 to TRBJ2-5; D uncertain. The sample consisted of memory CD4+ T cells sorted from blood. Indicated subset: CD45RA-negative fraction. This CDR3 reads CASSFYETQYF. CDR3 DNA sequence: TGTGCCAGCAGCTTCTACGAGACCCAGTACTTC.